This TCR beta chain was observed in a study of control samples from healthy donors and cancer patients. Details on this clone: Other DNA variants within this sample encode the same CDR3.

Produced via immunoSEQ multiplex PCR; TCRdb's table is partial and in-frame only. The sample holds around 170,000 clones, around 90% seen once. This CDR3 spans 12 amino acids. V was trimmed by 3 bases and J by 2 bases, leaving 3 bases between them. Germline-derived CDR1 and CDR2 are SGHTA and FQGNSA. The chain carries TRBV7-2 and TRBJ2-3, with D hard to call. Sequenced: blood. This receptor was obtained from a woman aged 30 to 39 in good health. DNA of the CDR3: TGTGCCAGCAGCTTTTCCACAGATACGCAGTATTTT. As protein: CASSFSTDTQYF.